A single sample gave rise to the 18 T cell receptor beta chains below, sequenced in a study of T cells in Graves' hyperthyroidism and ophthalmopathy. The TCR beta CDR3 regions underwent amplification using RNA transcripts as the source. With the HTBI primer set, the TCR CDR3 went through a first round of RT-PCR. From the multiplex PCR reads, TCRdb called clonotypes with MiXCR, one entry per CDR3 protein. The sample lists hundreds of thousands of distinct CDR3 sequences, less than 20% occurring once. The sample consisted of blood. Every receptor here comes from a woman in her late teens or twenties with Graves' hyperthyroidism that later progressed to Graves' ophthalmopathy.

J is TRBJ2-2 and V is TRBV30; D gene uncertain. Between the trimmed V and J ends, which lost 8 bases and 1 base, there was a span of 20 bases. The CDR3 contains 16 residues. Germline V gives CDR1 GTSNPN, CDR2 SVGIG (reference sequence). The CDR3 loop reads CALGSVTHLNTGELFF. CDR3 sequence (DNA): TGTGCCCTCGGCTCGGTGACACACTTGAACACCGGGGAGCTGTTTTTT.

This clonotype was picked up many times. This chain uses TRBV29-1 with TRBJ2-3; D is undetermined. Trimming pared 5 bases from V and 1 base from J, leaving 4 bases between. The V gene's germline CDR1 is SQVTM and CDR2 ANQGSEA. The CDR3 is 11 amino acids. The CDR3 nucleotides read TGCAGCGTTCCCTGCACAGATACGCAGTATTTT. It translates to CSVPCTDTQYF.

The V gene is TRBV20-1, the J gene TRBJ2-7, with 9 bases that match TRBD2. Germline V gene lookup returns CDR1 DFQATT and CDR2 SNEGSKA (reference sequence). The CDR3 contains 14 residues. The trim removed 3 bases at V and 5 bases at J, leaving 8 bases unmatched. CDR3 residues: CSASIAGLADEQYF. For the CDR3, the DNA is TGCAGTGCTAGTATAGCGGGACTAGCTGACGAGCAGTACTTC.

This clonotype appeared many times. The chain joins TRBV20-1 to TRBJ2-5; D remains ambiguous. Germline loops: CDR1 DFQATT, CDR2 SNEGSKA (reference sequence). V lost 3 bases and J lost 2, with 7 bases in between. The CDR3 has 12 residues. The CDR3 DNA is TGCAGTGCTAGCGGCAGTCAAGAGACCCAGTACTTC. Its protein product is CSASGSQETQYF.

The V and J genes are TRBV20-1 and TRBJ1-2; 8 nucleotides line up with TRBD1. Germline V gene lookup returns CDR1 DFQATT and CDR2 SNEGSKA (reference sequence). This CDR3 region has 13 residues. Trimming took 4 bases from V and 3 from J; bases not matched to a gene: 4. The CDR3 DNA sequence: TGCAGTGCTATGGGACAGGATTACTATGGCTACACCTTC. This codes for CSAMGQDYYGYTF.

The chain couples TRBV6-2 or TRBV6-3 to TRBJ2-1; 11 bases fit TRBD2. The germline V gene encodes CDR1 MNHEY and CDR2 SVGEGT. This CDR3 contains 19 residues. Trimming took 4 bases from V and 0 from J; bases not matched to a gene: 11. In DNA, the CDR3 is TGTGCCAGCAGTTTCCCACTAGCGGGAGATCCTAGCTCCTACAATGAGCAGTTCTTC. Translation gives CASSFPLAGDPSSYNEQFF.

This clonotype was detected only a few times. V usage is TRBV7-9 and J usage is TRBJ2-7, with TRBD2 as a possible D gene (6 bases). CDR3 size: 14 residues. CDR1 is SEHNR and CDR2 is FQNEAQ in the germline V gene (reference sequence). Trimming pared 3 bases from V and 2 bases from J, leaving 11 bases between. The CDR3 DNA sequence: TGTGCCAGCAGCTTCCTCGGGGGAACCTACGAGCAGTACTTC. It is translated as CASSFLGGTYEQYF.

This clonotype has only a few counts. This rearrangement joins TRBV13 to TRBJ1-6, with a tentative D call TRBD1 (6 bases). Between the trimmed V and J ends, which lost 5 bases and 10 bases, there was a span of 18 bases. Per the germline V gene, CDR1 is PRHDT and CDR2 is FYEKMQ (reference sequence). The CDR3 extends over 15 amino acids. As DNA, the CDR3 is TGTGCCAGCAGCCCCCGGGACAACCTCAAATCACCCCTCCACTTT. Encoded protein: CASSPRDNLKSPLHF.

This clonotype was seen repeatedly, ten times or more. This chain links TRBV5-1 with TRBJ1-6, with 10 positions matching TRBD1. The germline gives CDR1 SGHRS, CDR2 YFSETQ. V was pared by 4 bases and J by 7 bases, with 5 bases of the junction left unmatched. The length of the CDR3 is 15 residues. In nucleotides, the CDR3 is TGCGCCAGCAGCACCCGACAGGGGGCGAATTCACCCCTCCACTTT. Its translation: CASSTRQGANSPLHF.

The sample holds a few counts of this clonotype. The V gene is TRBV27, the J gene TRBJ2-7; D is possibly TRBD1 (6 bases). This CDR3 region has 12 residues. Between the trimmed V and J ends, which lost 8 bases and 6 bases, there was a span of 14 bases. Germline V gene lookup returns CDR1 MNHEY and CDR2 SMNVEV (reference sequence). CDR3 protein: CASRGAGVEQYF. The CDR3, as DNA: TGTGCCAGCCGCGGTGCAGGGGTCGAGCAGTACTTC.

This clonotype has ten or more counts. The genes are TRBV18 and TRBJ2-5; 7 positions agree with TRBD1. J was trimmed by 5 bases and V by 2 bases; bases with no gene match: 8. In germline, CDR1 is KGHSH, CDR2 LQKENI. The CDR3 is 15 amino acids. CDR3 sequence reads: CASSPRGQMRETQYF. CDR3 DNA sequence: TGTGCCAGCTCACCAAGGGGACAGATGAGGGAGACCCAGTACTTC.

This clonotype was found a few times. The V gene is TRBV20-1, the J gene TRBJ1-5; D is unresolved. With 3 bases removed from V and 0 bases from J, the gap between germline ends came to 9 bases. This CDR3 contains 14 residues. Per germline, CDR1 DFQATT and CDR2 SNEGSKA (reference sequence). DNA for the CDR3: TGCAGTGCTAGGAAACAGAATAGCAATCAGCCCCAGCATTTT. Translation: CSARKQNSNQPQHF.

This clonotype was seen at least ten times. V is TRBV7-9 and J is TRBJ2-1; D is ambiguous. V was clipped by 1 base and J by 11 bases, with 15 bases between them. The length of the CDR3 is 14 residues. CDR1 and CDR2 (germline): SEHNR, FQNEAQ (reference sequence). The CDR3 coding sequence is TGTGCCAGCAGCTTAGTCGATGAGAGCAGAAAGCAGTTCTTC. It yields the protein CASSLVDESRKQFF.

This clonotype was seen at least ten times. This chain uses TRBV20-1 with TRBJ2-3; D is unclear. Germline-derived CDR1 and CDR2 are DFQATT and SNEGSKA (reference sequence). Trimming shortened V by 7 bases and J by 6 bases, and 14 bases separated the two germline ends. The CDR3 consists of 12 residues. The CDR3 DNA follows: TGCAGTGTCGGTTCGGCACAGGATACGCAGTATTTT. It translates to CSVGSAQDTQYF.

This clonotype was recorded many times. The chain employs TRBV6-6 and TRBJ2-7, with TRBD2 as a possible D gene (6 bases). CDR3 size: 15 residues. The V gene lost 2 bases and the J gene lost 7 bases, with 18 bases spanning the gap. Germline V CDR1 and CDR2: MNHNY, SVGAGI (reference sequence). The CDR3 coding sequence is TGTGCCAGCAGTTACCTAGATATAGGGGCGGGGGAGCAGTACTTC. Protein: CASSYLDIGAGEQYF.

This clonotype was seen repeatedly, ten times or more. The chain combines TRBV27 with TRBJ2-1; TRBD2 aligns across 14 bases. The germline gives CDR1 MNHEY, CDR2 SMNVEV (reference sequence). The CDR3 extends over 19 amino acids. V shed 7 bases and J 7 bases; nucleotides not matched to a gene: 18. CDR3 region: CASNTAPGLAGAIWNEQFF. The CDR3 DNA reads TGTGCCAGCAACACGGCCCCGGGACTAGCGGGAGCCATTTGGAATGAGCAGTTCTTC.

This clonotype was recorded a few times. The CDR3 DNA reads as TGCAGCGCTGGGACAGAAAGCTCTGGAAACACCATATATTTT. It specifies CSAGTESSGNTIYF. The chain couples TRBV29-1 to TRBJ1-3; 7 positions agree with TRBD1. CDR3 size: 14 residues. J lost 0 bases, V lost 7 bases, and 6 bases had no gene match. Per the germline V gene, CDR1 is SQVTM and CDR2 is ANQGSEA. The whole variable domain, remainder taken from reference TRBV29-1 and TRBJ1-3, is SAVISQKPSRDICQRGTSLTIQCQVDSQVTMMFWYRQQPGQSLTLIATANQGSEATYESGFVIDKFPISRPNLTFSTLTVSNMSPEDSSIYLCSAGTESSGNTIYFGEGSWLTVV.

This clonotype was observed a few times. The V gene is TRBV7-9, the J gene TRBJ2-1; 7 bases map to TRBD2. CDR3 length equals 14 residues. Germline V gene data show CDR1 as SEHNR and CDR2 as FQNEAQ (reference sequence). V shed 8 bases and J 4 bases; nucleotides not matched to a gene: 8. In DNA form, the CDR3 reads TGTGCCAGCGCTGCTAGCGGATTATACAATGAGCAGTTCTTC. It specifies CASAASGLYNEQFF.